A selection of T cell receptor beta chains follows, all from one sample in a study of blood T cell repertoires in COVID-19. TCRdb's table, derived via immunoSEQ multiplex PCR, lists solely in-frame clones and lacks some. The profile shows about 64,000 clones, about 76% of them singletons. The source material was peripheral blood. These receptors all stem from a human donor in a cohort sampled during active COVID-19. The CDR3 runs from the conserved cysteine through the conserved F or W. The D gene is left open where the match is weak. Only part of the rows carry a size: once, few, many, or a class if the clone is expanded.

>-|TRBV7-2|TRBJ1-4|-
CASSLAISGDNEKLFF
TGTGCCAGCAGCTTAGCAATATCTGGAGATAATGAAAAACTGTTTTTT
>once|TRBV7-8|TRBJ2-3|-
CASSLEAGTDTQYF
TGTGCCAGCAGCTTAGAGGCGGGCACAGATACGCAGTATTTT
>-|TRBV5-1|TRBJ2-5|TRBD2
CASSLYGGQETQYF
TGCGCCAGCAGCCTGTACGGGGGGCAAGAGACCCAGTACTTC
>-|TRBV6-6|TRBJ2-5|-
CASMGGIQETQYF
TGTGCCAGCATGGGGGGTATCCAAGAGACCCAGTACTTC
>-|TRBV29-1|TRBJ2-2|TRBD1
CSVAPGTGNAGELFF
TGCAGCGTTGCCCCCGGGACAGGAAACGCCGGGGAGCTGTTTTTT
>-|TRBV7-2|TRBJ2-2|-
CASSITGTRNTGELFF
TGTGCCAGCAGTATAACCGGGACAAGGAACACCGGGGAGCTGTTTTTT
>once|TRBV2|TRBJ2-7|TRBD1
CASSGRQGYEQYF
TGTGCCAGCAGTGGGAGACAGGGCTACGAGCAGTACTTC
>-|TRBV27|TRBJ2-3|TRBD1
CASTGDRGSFLGTDTQYF
TGTGCCAGCACCGGGGACAGGGGCTCCTTCCTAGGCACAGATACGCAGTATTTT
>medium-sized|TRBV23-1|TRBJ1-5|TRBD1
CASSQWPPGQGIRSNQPQHF
TGCGCCAGCAGTCAATGGCCTCCGGGACAGGGTATTAGAAGCAATCAGCCCCAGCATTTT
>many|TRBV5-1|TRBJ2-2|TRBD2
CASSRRLAGTGELFF
TGCGCCAGCAGCCGAAGACTAGCGGGGACCGGGGAGCTGTTTTTT
>-|TRBV9|TRBJ2-5|TRBD2
CASSVEGGGPHGAQYF
TGTGCCAGCAGCGTAGAGGGCGGGGGACCCCATGGGGCCCAGTACTTC
>few|TRBV3-1/TRBV3-2|TRBJ1-2|-
CASSQDWGQKNYGYTF
TGTGCCAGCAGCCAAGATTGGGGCCAGAAAAACTATGGCTACACCTTC
>few|TRBV12-3/TRBV12-4|TRBJ2-2|-
CASSVTAGELFF
TGTGCCAGCAGTGTCACGGCCGGGGAGCTGTTTTTT
>few|TRBV4-2|TRBJ2-3|TRBD2
CASSQETGLGGTDTQYF
TGTGCCAGCAGCCAAGAGACGGGACTAGGGGGCACAGATACGCAGTATTTT
>-|TRBV6-4|TRBJ2-7|TRBD1
CASSDPTRDRDYEQYF
TGTGCCAGCAGTGACCCGACGCGGGACAGGGACTACGAGCAGTACTTC
>-|TRBV19|TRBJ1-2|-
CASSKAREAAGYTF
TGTGCCAGTAGTAAGGCCCGCGAGGCCGCTGGCTACACCTTC
>few|TRBV25-1|TRBJ1-6|-
CASSEPHNRSPLHF
TGTGCCAGCAGTGAACCTCACAACAGGTCACCCCTCCACTTT
>-|TRBV5-1|TRBJ1-1|-
CASQNMNTEAFF
TGCGCCAGCCAGAATATGAACACTGAAGCTTTCTTT
>few|TRBV19|TRBJ2-1|TRBD1
CASSGTDYNEQFF
TGTGCCAGTAGTGGGACAGACTACAATGAGCAGTTCTTC
>-|TRBV7-2|TRBJ2-7|-
CASSLGGPQYEQYF
TGTGCCAGCAGCTTAGGAGGGCCTCAGTACGAGCAGTACTTC
>once|TRBV5-1|TRBJ2-7|TRBD2
CASSPWTSGGYEQYF
TGCGCCAGCAGCCCTTGGACTAGCGGGGGCTACGAGCAGTACTTC
>-|TRBV6-5|TRBJ2-7|TRBD1
CASSYGGQGRNEQYF
TGTGCCAGCAGTTACGGGGGACAGGGTAGGAACGAGCAGTACTTC
>-|TRBV4-2|TRBJ1-6|TRBD1
CASSAQTGSSYNSPLHF
TGTGCCAGCAGCGCACAGACAGGGAGCTCCTATAATTCACCCCTCCACTTT
>few|TRBV5-6|TRBJ2-7|TRBD2
CASSFGLAGSYEQYF
TGTGCCAGCAGCTTTGGACTAGCGGGGTCCTACGAGCAGTACTTC
>-|TRBV7-9|TRBJ2-2|-
CASIPLTGVNTGELFF
TGTGCCAGCATCCCATTGACGGGTGTGAACACCGGGGAGCTGTTTTTT
>-|TRBV19|TRBJ2-5|TRBD2
CASSPSGLAGGETQYF
TGTGCCAGTAGTCCCTCGGGACTAGCGGGGGGGGAGACCCAGTACTTC
>-|TRBV19|TRBJ2-2|TRBD1
CASTRPGTENTGELFF
TGTGCCAGTACCAGGCCAGGGACAGAGAACACCGGGGAGCTGTTTTTT
>-|TRBV6-5|TRBJ1-2|TRBD1
CASRNGGTDNYGYTF
TGTGCCAGCAGGAACGGCGGGACAGACAACTATGGCTACACCTTC
>-|TRBV9|TRBJ2-7|TRBD2
CASSVESGGYEQYF
TGTGCCAGCAGCGTAGAGAGCGGGGGTTACGAGCAGTACTTC
>-|TRBV6-5|TRBJ2-5|-
CASSYYGQETQYF
TGTGCCAGCAGTTACTACGGGCAAGAGACCCAGTACTTC
>few|TRBV30|TRBJ2-2|-
CAWRTSRGMVGELFF
TGTGCCTGGAGGACTAGCAGGGGTATGGTCGGGGAGCTGTTTTTT
>-|TRBV9|TRBJ1-4|TRBD1
CASSPETGEEKLFF
TGTGCCAGCAGCCCGGAGACAGGGGAGGAAAAACTGTTTTTT
>-|TRBV5-6|TRBJ2-1|-
CASSARGVSSYNEQFF
TGTGCCAGCAGCGCCCGCGGGGTGAGCTCCTACAATGAGCAGTTCTTC
>few|TRBV6-2/TRBV6-3|TRBJ1-6|-
CASSYAVNKNSPLHF
TGTGCCAGCAGTTACGCTGTCAACAAGAATTCACCCCTCCACTTT
>many|TRBV27|TRBJ1-1|-
CASSSLEGGPRKAFF
TGTGCCAGCAGTTCCCTCGAAGGAGGGCCCCGAAAAGCTTTCTTT
>-|TRBV4-2|TRBJ2-5|-
CASSQEATVQETQYF
TGTGCCAGCAGCCAAGAGGCGACAGTCCAAGAGACCCAGTACTTC
>-|TRBV6-5|TRBJ1-1|TRBD1
CASTRTGHTNTEAFF
TGTGCCAGCACCCGGACAGGGCACACGAACACTGAAGCTTTCTTT
>-|TRBV18|TRBJ1-2|-
CASSPGQEGYTF
TGTGCCAGCTCACCGGGACAAGAAGGCTACACCTTC
>many|TRBV4-2|TRBJ1-2|TRBD1
CASSQADRENYGYTF
TGTGCCAGCAGCCAAGCGGACAGGGAGAACTATGGCTACACCTTC
>-|TRBV19|TRBJ2-2|TRBD2
CASSPGTRNTGELFF
TGTGCCAGTAGTCCCGGGACTAGGAACACCGGGGAGCTGTTTTTT
>few|TRBV6-6|TRBJ2-1|-
CASSYSRQSNEQFF
TGTGCCAGCAGTTATTCCCGACAGTCCAATGAGCAGTTCTTC
>-|TRBV15|TRBJ2-3|TRBD1
CATSRGGQGGTDTQYF
TGTGCCACCAGCAGAGGGGGACAGGGTGGCACAGATACGCAGTATTTT
>-|TRBV2|TRBJ2-7|TRBD2
CASSEGPLSGGARYEQYF
TGTGCCAGCAGTGAAGGTCCTCTAAGCGGGGGGGCGAGGTACGAGCAGTACTTC
>-|TRBV7-8|TRBJ1-5|TRBD1
CASSSDRGFNQPQHF
TGTGCCAGCAGCTCGGACAGGGGGTTCAATCAGCCCCAGCATTTT
>-|TRBV7-8|TRBJ2-1|TRBD2
CASSPILAGGFNEQFF
TGTGCCAGCAGCCCGATACTAGCGGGGGGGTTCAATGAGCAGTTCTTC
>-|TRBV30|TRBJ2-1|TRBD1
CAWAGTGYGEQFF
TGTGCCTGGGCCGGGACAGGGTATGGTGAGCAGTTCTTC
>-|TRBV15|TRBJ1-6|-
CATSKGQGLMVPLHF
TGTGCCACCAGCAAAGGGCAGGGTTTAATGGTGCCCCTCCACTTT
>few|TRBV11-3|TRBJ2-5|TRBD1
CASSPGQMETQYF
TGTGCCAGCAGCCCGGGACAGATGGAGACCCAGTACTTC
>-|TRBV12-3/TRBV12-4|TRBJ2-5|TRBD1
CASSSGQQETQYF
TGTGCCAGCAGTTCGGGACAGCAAGAGACCCAGTACTTC
>-|TRBV4-3|TRBJ2-7|TRBD1
CASSHAGGYEQYF
TGCGCCAGCAGCCACGCAGGGGGCTACGAGCAGTACTTC
>-|TRBV30|TRBJ2-3|TRBD2
CAWSVPVGGAGADTQYF
TGTGCCTGGAGTGTACCTGTCGGGGGAGCGGGGGCAGATACGCAGTATTTT
>-|TRBV11-2|TRBJ2-5|-
CASSSDSQTQYF
TGTGCCAGCAGCTCCGACTCACAGACCCAGTACTTC
>-|TRBV4-1|TRBJ1-5|-
CASSTRQGLGNQPQHF
TGCGCCAGCAGCACAAGGCAGGGGCTAGGGAATCAGCCCCAGCATTTT
>-|TRBV18|TRBJ1-1|TRBD1
CASSPSEGGFTEAFF
TGTGCCAGCTCACCATCTGAAGGGGGCTTCACTGAAGCTTTCTTT
>-|TRBV3-1/TRBV3-2|TRBJ2-7|-
CASSQGGQTYYEQYF
TGTGCCAGCAGCCAAGGAGGACAGACCTACTACGAGCAGTACTTC
>few|TRBV3-1/TRBV3-2|TRBJ1-5|-
CASSLSDGDQPQHF
TGTGCCAGCAGCCTAAGCGACGGGGATCAGCCCCAGCATTTT
>-|TRBV7-8|TRBJ2-1|-
CASSSSSGREPGNEQFF
TGTGCCAGCAGCTCCTCGTCGGGGCGGGAACCAGGGAATGAGCAGTTCTTC
>-|TRBV4-2|TRBJ1-2|TRBD1
CASSQGAGTGHYGYTF
TGTGCCAGCAGCCAGGGTGCGGGGACAGGACACTATGGCTACACCTTC
>-|TRBV5-1|TRBJ2-5|-
CASSGGGVEETQYF
TGCGCCAGCAGCGGAGGGGGGGTTGAGGAGACCCAGTACTTC
>-|TRBV10-3|TRBJ1-2|-
CAIEAEAGQGHGYTF
TGTGCCATCGAGGCAGAAGCCGGGCAGGGCCATGGCTACACCTTC